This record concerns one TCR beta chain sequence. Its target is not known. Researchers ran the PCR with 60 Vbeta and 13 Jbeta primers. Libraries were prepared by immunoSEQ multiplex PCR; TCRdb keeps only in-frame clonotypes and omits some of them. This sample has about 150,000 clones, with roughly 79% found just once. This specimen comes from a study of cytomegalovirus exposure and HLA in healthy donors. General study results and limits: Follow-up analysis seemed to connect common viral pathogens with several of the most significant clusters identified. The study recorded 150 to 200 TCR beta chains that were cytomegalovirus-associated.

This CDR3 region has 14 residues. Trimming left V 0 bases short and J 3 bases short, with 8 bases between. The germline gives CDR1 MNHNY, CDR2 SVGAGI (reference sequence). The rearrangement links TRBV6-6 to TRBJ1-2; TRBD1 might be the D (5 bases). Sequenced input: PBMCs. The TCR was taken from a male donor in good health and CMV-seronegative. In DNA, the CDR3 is TGTGCCAGCAGTTACTCTTTAGGGGACTATGGCTACACCTTC. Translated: CASSYSLGDYGYTF.